This TCR beta chain was sequenced for a study of Tregs in tolerant kidney transplant recipients (dated by TCRdb to the late 2010s). Looking at the study overall: The study used TCRbeta sequencing to identify donor-specific regulatory T cells before combined kidney and bone marrow transplantation, then tracked those cells after transplant. What the research found in general, with its limitations: Biological reproducibility was not directly assessed, although technical replication error appeared to be minimal. Because the PCR primers were changed over time for some patients, nucleotide-level comparison could not be performed across the samples from those patients. Because the study included only a small number of patients, the results must be confirmed in larger populations and under other immunosuppression protocols. In tolerant patients, the expansion of donor-specific Tregs was greater than global Treg expansion, suggesting that the expansion was antigen-driven rather than nonspecific. Expanding Tregs with activated donor B cells appeared to identify the most biologically relevant and donor-specific TCRbeta repertoire.

Related donors were used in the transplants with nonmyeloablative bone marrow transplantation, and mixed chimerism was transient in the human trials. Unstimulated Tregs (CD4+CD25+CD127-), CD4+ non-Tregs (CD4+CD25-), CD4 and CD8 cells were FACS-sorted from thawed PBMCs. 4 combined kidney and bone marrow transplant recipients from the ITN036ST trial were included as patients, and samples were available only from these trial subjects. Healthy control blood was processed to PBMCs with a Ficoll density gradient and then cryopreserved, whereas patient PBMCs were collected both before and after transplant. Genomic DNA was extracted from sorted cells with the QIAGEN DNeasy Blood and Tissue Kit for TCRbeta CDR3 sequencing. Through immunoSEQ, high-throughput TCRbeta CDR3 sequencing was done commercially, including PCR amplification with internal controls and bias correction. The paper's processing steps were these. Unique productive TCRbeta sequences were defined by CDR3 nucleotide sequence when primers matched and otherwise by CDR3 amino acid sequence together with Vbeta and Jbeta genes. To correct sorting error, sequences shared between sorted populations at a frequency ratio of 2:1 or less were removed; the rest were assigned to the higher population. Sequences were defined as donor-reactive when expanded at least 5-fold in CFSE-low cells versus unstimulated cells and present at a frequency of at least 0.01% in CFSE-low cells. Jensen-Shannon divergence, calculated on the top 100 TCRbeta sequences ranked by frequency, was used to quantify repertoire divergence. When a sample had multiple sequencing runs, each run was corrected for sorting error separately and the runs were then pooled. Sourced from immuneACCESS, this table was stored by TCRdb with only in-frame sequences that have V and J called. A share of the clones is absent; for the studies checked, an unresolved V gene accounts for under half, and the remainder has no known explanation. V and J calls and clone size are copied from that table; D and trimming were computed from the DNA. In all, the sample holds 81,000 or so clones, and roughly 91% of those were seen once. The leading ten clones occupy 1.5% to 2% of the sample.

As to this clone: The clone's antigen remains unknown. The junction differs from germline at one of its ends, possibly a read error. The same CDR3 can be traced to other DNA sequences in this sample.

CDR1 and CDR2 were assigned from the germline V gene (reference sequence) as MNHEY and SMNVEV. From cysteine to phenylalanine, the CDR3 is 16 amino acids long. The retained sequence is limited to the CDR3, 48 bases, with the frame set at the first base. The clonotype comes from a human patient who received a combined kidney and bone marrow transplant. After a transplant, the donor of the graft may account for some T cells. The chain couples TRBV27 to TRBJ1-6, and TRBD1 may be the D gene, going by 5 matching bases. Source: CD4+ T cells from blood (PBMCs), taken 24 months after the transplant. The nucleotides are TGTGCCAGCGGTTTATCAGGGAGCTCCTATAATTCCCCCCTCCACTTT. Its product reads: CASGLSGSSYNSPLHF.